The 32 T cell receptor beta chains below come from one sample, sequenced in a study of regulatory T cells in long-lasting Graves disease (dated by TCRdb to about 2021). Libraries were made using multiplex PCR. The sequencer listed for this sample is Illumina HiSeq 4000. CDR3 regions were amplified by Arm-PCR with iRepertoire HTBI primers to construct TCR beta libraries. TCRdb's own reprocessing of the public reads used fastp at Q25 and MiXCR and kept productive beta chains. Rows with a matching CDR3 protein are joined into one entry that keeps the most common DNA and genes. Recorded for this sample are about 420,000 distinct CDR3 sequences; about a quarter of them occurred a single time. The ten largest clones take up around 24% of the sample. The sample's time point label, in plain terms: persistent/refractory GD, antithyroid drugs over 5 years with positive TRAb. For both TCR sequencing and RNA sequencing, RNA was extracted from PBMCs using TRIzol.

Material: peripheral blood mononuclear cells (PBMCs), obtained when the disease was refractory, from a patient treated with antithyroid drugs. Receptors were obtained from a female donor with Graves disease.

J is TRBJ2-7 and V is TRBV9, with 9 bases matching TRBD2. Germline V gives CDR1 SGDLS, CDR2 YYNGEE. The CDR3 sequence is 16 residues long. Trimming cost V 0 bases and J 4 bases; bases outside gene matches: 8. The chain's CDR3 is CASSVGDSGSRYEQYF. The CDR3 DNA follows: TGTGCCAGCAGCGTAGGTGATAGCGGGAGCCGGTACGAGCAGTACTTC.

The gene calls are TRBV6-1 and TRBJ2-2, with 10 bases fitting TRBD2. With 6 bases clipped from V and 5 bases from J, the junction kept 3 bases outside the gene matches. The germline gives CDR1 MNHNS, CDR2 SASEGT. The CDR3 runs to 14 residues. The CDR3 here is CASRPSGRTGELFF. Written as DNA, the CDR3 is TGTGCCAGCAGGCCTAGCGGGAGAACCGGGGAGCTGTTTTTT.

The V gene is TRBV6-1, the J gene TRBJ2-2; D unresolved. CDR1 and CDR2 from the germline V gene are MNHNS and SASEGT. Trimming left V 5 bases short and J 7 bases short, with 8 bases between. This CDR3 comprises 12 residues. CDR3 in DNA: TGTGCCAGCAGTAATGTACTCGGGGAGCTGTTTTTT. This sequence encodes CASSNVLGELFF.

Only a few counts were recorded for this clonotype. The J gene is TRBJ2-7, the V gene TRBV5-1; either TRBD1 or TRBD2 may supply D (5 bases each). CDR3 length: 15 amino acids. The ends were cut back, 4 bases at V and 0 bases at J, with 14 bases in the middle. CDR1 SGHRS and CDR2 YFSETQ come from the germline V gene. The CDR3 here is CASSPSGHNSYEQYF. The CDR3 DNA reads TGCGCCAGCAGCCCCTCGGGGCACAACTCCTACGAGCAGTACTTC.

In its sample, this clonotype was seen many times. In nucleotides, the CDR3 is TGTGCCAGCAGCCTCGTAGGGACAGGGAACTATGGCTACACCTTC. Protein sequence: CASSLVGTGNYGYTF. V and J are TRBV28 and TRBJ1-2; TRBD1 agrees at 9 bases. Germline V gene sequence: CDR1 MDHEN, CDR2 SYDVKM. The CDR3 loop spans 15 amino acids. Trimming took 6 bases from V and 2 from J; bases not matched to a gene: 7.

This chain links TRBV20-1 with TRBJ1-5; TRBD1 aligns across 10 bases. CDR3 length: 18 amino acids. Germline trimming cut 6 bases from V and 0 bases from J; bases unmatched to any gene: 14. In germline, CDR1 is DFQATT, CDR2 SNEGSKA (reference sequence). CDR3 in amino acids: CSALRGGQGTYSNQPQHF. The CDR3 DNA follows: TGCAGTGCCCTCAGGGGGGGACAGGGGACTTATAGCAATCAGCCCCAGCATTTT.

There are many counts of this clonotype. The genes are TRBV7-9 and TRBJ1-4, with 8 bases aligning to TRBD1. From germline, CDR1 is SEHNR and CDR2 FQNEAQ (reference sequence). This CDR3 spans 16 amino acids. V lost 5 bases, J lost 7 bases, and 12 bases stayed unmatched. The CDR3 loop reads CASSRDPGQAGEKLFF. CDR3 DNA sequence: TGTGCCAGCAGCCGCGACCCGGGACAGGCGGGTGAAAAACTGTTTTTT.

This clonotype was seen many times. This rearrangement joins TRBV12-3 or TRBV12-4 to TRBJ1-2, with D hard to call. This CDR3 is 14 amino acids long. Deletions cut 2 bases from V and 4 bases from J, with 11 bases between. CDR3 protein: CASSLTGNSYGYTF. The CDR3 coding sequence is TGTGCCAGCAGTTTAACGGGCAACTCCTATGGCTACACCTTC.

CDR3: CASAFEQGAEGEKLFF. The CDR3, as DNA: TGTGCCAGCGCCTTTGAACAGGGGGCCGAGGGAGAAAAACTGTTTTTT. The chain employs TRBV28 and TRBJ1-4; 9 nucleotides line up with TRBD1. Trimming cost V 8 bases and J 8 bases; bases outside gene matches: 15. This CDR3 comprises 16 residues. Germline-derived CDR1 and CDR2 are MDHEN and SYDVKM.

The sample holds many counts of this clonotype. The rearrangement links TRBV2 to TRBJ1-1, with 7 bases aligning to TRBD1. Germline V gene lookup returns CDR1 SNHLY and CDR2 FYNNEI. V lost 6 bases to trimming and J lost 1 base; unmatched junction nucleotides: 5. The CDR3 has 14 amino acids. CDR3 DNA sequence: TGTGCCAGCAGCGAGGACAGGTGGAACACTGAAGCTTTCTTT. It is translated as CASSEDRWNTEAFF. Using reference TRBV2 and TRBJ1-1 for the parts outside the CDR3, the full variable domain is EPEVTQTPSHQVTQMGQEVILRCVPISNHLYFYWYRQILGQKVEFLVSFYNNEISEKSEIFDDQFSVERPDGSNFTLKIRSTKLEDSAMYFCASSEDRWNTEAFFGQGTRLTVV.

The V and J genes are TRBV27 and TRBJ2-7, with 7 positions matching TRBD2. Per the germline V gene, CDR1 is MNHEY and CDR2 is SMNVEV (reference sequence). Trimming took 5 bases from V and 4 from J; bases not matched to a gene: 11. CDR3 length equals 15 residues. The CDR3 protein is CASSPSSGTTYEQYF. CDR3 DNA sequence: TGTGCCAGCAGTCCCTCCTCCGGGACTACTTACGAGCAGTACTTC.

The chain has TRBV5-1 and TRBJ2-3; 9 nucleotides agree with TRBD2. Germline values: CDR1 SGHRS, CDR2 YFSETQ. V trimming: 4 bases; J trimming: 0 bases; junction bases outside the gene matches: 12. CDR3 length equals 18 residues. CDR3 loop: CASSPGLARGLSTDTQYF. CDR3 nucleotides: TGCGCCAGCAGCCCCGGACTAGCGAGAGGGCTTAGCACAGATACGCAGTATTTT.

A remark on this clonotype: A much larger clone lies one base from this, so it may be a read error. The rearrangement links TRBV28 to TRBJ2-7; 7 bases map to TRBD1. The V and J ends lost 8 bases and 0 bases, in that order; junction bases with no gene match: 22. The V gene's germline CDR1 is MDHEN and CDR2 SYDVKM. There are 19 residues in the CDR3. CDR3 in DNA: TGTGCCAGCGGTCCCCCTCCACTTGAACAGGGGCCTCTCTCCTACGAGCAGTACTTC. This encodes CASGPPPLEQGPLSYEQYF.

V gene TRBV11-2 combines with J gene TRBJ2-7; D possibly matches TRBD1 or TRBD2 (5 bases each). The V end was cut by 6 bases, the J end by 4 bases, with 16 bases between. This CDR3 spans 14 amino acids. Germline CDR1 is SGHAT and CDR2 is FQNNGV. The CDR3 bases are TGTGCCAGCAGAAGACCGGGACGAAAATACGAGCAGTACTTC. Protein sequence: CASRRPGRKYEQYF.

This clonotype has a count of ten or more. The chain employs TRBV11-2 and TRBJ1-6, with D unresolved. V was shortened by 5 bases and J by 0 bases, with 11 bases between the two germline ends. CDR3 length: 16 residues. Per germline, CDR1 SGHAT and CDR2 FQNNGV. CDR3 sequence reads: CASSPIGSSYNSPLHF. In DNA form, the CDR3 reads TGTGCCAGCAGCCCCATTGGGAGCTCCTATAATTCACCCCTCCACTTT.

This clonotype came up many times. The genes are TRBV27 and TRBJ2-6; D is unclear. The CDR3 is made up of 14 amino acids. Per the germline V gene, CDR1 is MNHEY and CDR2 is SMNVEV (reference sequence). Trimming cost V 9 bases and J 0 bases, with 9 bases left between them. The CDR3 nucleotides are TGTGCCAGTCAGGAAATCTCTGGGGCCAACGTCCTGACTTTC. This codes for CASQEISGANVLTF. Full variable domain (remainder filled in from reference TRBV27 and TRBJ2-6): EAQVTQNPRYLITVTGKKLTVTCSQNMNHEYMSWYRQDPGLGLRQIYYSMNVEVTDKGDVPEGYKVSRKEKRNFPLILESPSPNQTSLYFCASQEISGANVLTFGAGSRLTVL.

The rearrangement joins TRBV28 to TRBJ1-5, with TRBD1 identical over 7 bases. Germline lookup yields CDR1 MDHEN and CDR2 SYDVKM. The CDR3 sequence is 16 residues long. J lost 6 bases, V lost 3 bases, and 11 bases had no gene match. This CDR3 reads CASSFFRGGVSQPQHF. The CDR3 nucleotides are TGTGCCAGCAGTTTTTTTCGAGGGGGCGTTTCTCAGCCCCAGCATTTT.

This clonotype was picked up many times. The chain combines TRBV7-6 with TRBJ2-6, with a possible D match to TRBD2 (5 bases). CDR3 length equals 15 residues. CDR1 and CDR2 from the germline V gene are SGHVS and FNYEAQ. V dropped 0 bases and J dropped 4 bases, with 7 bases sitting between them. CDR3: CASSLASGGANVLTF. CDR3 nucleotides: TGTGCCAGCAGCTTAGCGTCGGGGGGGGCCAACGTCCTGACTTTC.

This clonotype was picked up a small number of times. The chain carries TRBV12-3 or TRBV12-4 and TRBJ1-3, with D possibly matching TRBD1 (6 bases). V lost 6 bases and J 0 bases, leaving 15 bases between the germline ends. The CDR3 has 16 amino acids. The CDR3 is CASSSHGTSSGNTIYF. The DNA for the CDR3 is TGTGCCAGCAGCTCACATGGGACAAGCTCTGGAAACACCATATATTTT.

This clonotype was counted at least ten times. J is TRBJ2-7 and V is TRBV6-5; 11 bases map to TRBD2. V shed 7 bases, J shed 4 bases, and the junction held 9 bases outside the gene matches. The CDR3 contains 15 residues. Per germline, CDR1 MNHEY and CDR2 SVGAGI. The CDR3 DNA sequence: TGTGCCAGCACCTTACGACTAGCGGGACGATACGAGCAGTACTTC. Translation gives CASTLRLAGRYEQYF.

This chain connects TRBV10-3 to TRBJ1-3; 9 bases are a match to TRBD1. The CDR3 consists of 17 residues. Germline-derived CDR1 and CDR2 are ENHRY and SYGVKD. Germline trimming cut 3 bases from V and 4 bases from J; bases unmatched to any gene: 10. The CDR3 region has the DNA TGTGCCATCAGTGAAACCGGGACAGGGAGTTCAGGAAACACCATATATTTT. It is translated as CAISETGTGSSGNTIYF.

This clonotype was picked up a small number of times. V usage is TRBV15 and J usage is TRBJ1-5, with D unresolved. Germline V gene lookup returns CDR1 LNHNV and CDR2 YYDKDF (reference sequence). Trimming cost V 0 bases and J 2 bases, with 14 bases left between them. The CDR3 length is 17 residues. The CDR3 region has the DNA TGTGCCACCAGCAGAGATAGGAGGGTTGGCGGCAATCAGCCCCAGCATTTT. Translation gives CATSRDRRVGGNQPQHF.

A few counts support this clonotype. The rearrangement joins TRBV24-1 to TRBJ1-2; D call uncertain. V lost 4 bases and J lost 5, with 7 bases in between. This CDR3 has 12 residues. Germline values: CDR1 KGHDR, CDR2 SFDVKD. The CDR3 spells CATSEGDYGYTF. The CDR3 coding sequence is TGTGCCACCAGTGAGGGAGATTATGGCTACACCTTC.

This clonotype came up many times. The chain employs TRBV28 and TRBJ1-2, with D possibly TRBD1 on 6 matching bases. CDR3 length: 12 residues. In germline, CDR1 is MDHEN, CDR2 SYDVKM. Trimming took 8 bases from V and 8 from J, leaving 15 bases between them. CDR3 coding DNA: TGTGCCAGCGGGGGGGGGGCGCACGGCTACACCTTC. This gives the protein CASGGGAHGYTF.

The chain is built from TRBV28 and TRBJ2-7, with 12 positions matching TRBD2. Losses at the gene ends were 6 bases for V and 7 bases for J; bases not matched to a gene: 19. The CDR3 is 18 amino acids. The germline gives CDR1 MDHEN, CDR2 SYDVKM. The CDR3 loop is CASSLTTTQLAGGGEQYF. The DNA of the CDR3 is TGTGCCAGCAGCTTAACAACGACCCAACTAGCGGGAGGAGGGGAGCAGTACTTC.

This clonotype was counted many times. This chain connects TRBV12-3 or TRBV12-4 to TRBJ1-1, with 10 bases matching TRBD1. This CDR3 comprises 16 residues. After removal of 2 bases from V and 1 base from J, the junction contained 4 bases not matched to a gene. CDR3 DNA: TGTGCCAGCAGTTTAACGGGACAGGGGTGGAACACTGAAGCTTTCTTT. Translation gives CASSLTGQGWNTEAFF.

With respect to this clonotype: A much larger clone is a single base away; this may be a read error. V usage is TRBV6-5 and J usage is TRBJ1-5; 11 bases agree with TRBD1. CDR1 is MNHEY, CDR2 SVGAGI, per germline. V trimming: 2 bases; J trimming: 3 bases; junction bases outside the gene matches: 6. The length of the CDR3 is 17 residues. The CDR3 loop reads CASSYQDRGHDNQPQHF. The CDR3 DNA reads as TGTGCCAGCAGTTACCAGGACAGGGGGCACGACAATCAGCCCCAGCATTTT.

The rearrangement joins TRBV5-6 to TRBJ1-5; no clear D. Trimming took 2 bases from V and 0 from J, leaving 12 bases between them. Germline values: CDR1 SGHDT, CDR2 YYEEEE. This CDR3 has 16 amino acids. CDR3 in amino acids: CASSFGSRYSNQPQHF. The CDR3 DNA reads TGTGCCAGCAGCTTTGGCTCCCGTTATAGCAATCAGCCCCAGCATTTT.

The chain carries TRBV30 and TRBJ1-1; tentatively, D is TRBD1 (5 bases). Trimming cost V 6 bases and J 7 bases, with 18 bases left between them. This CDR3 spans 13 amino acids. Germline-derived CDR1 and CDR2 are GTSNPN and SVGIG (reference sequence). CDR3 sequence: CACPTTEPNEAFF. The CDR3 DNA reads as TGTGCCTGCCCCACGACAGAGCCGAATGAAGCTTTCTTT.

Remarks on this clonotype: One junction end disagrees with the germline gene, perhaps due to a read error. The chain employs TRBV12-3 or TRBV12-4 and TRBJ2-3; 7 bases match TRBD2. The CDR3 runs to 16 residues. In DNA form, the CDR3 reads TGTGCCAGCAGTCCAGGACCGGGACTACCAACAGCTACGCAGTATTTT. This translates into CASSPGPGLPTATQYF.

The chain employs TRBV27 and TRBJ1-5; no definite D call. In germline, CDR1 is MNHEY, CDR2 SMNVEV (reference sequence). V was clipped by 2 bases and J by 4 bases, with 6 bases between them. The CDR3 consists of 13 residues. The CDR3 coding sequence is TGTGCCAGCAGTTTAAATTTAAATCAGCCCCAGCATTTT. It is translated as CASSLNLNQPQHF.

CDR3 sequence reads: CASSIGGEYTEAFF. CDR3 coding DNA: TGTGCCAGTAGTATAGGCGGGGAGTACACTGAAGCTTTCTTT. The chain is built from TRBV19 and TRBJ1-1; D uncertain. From germline, CDR1 is LNHDA and CDR2 SQIVND (reference sequence). The CDR3 has 14 amino acids. V was shortened by 1 base and J by 3 bases, with 9 bases between the two germline ends. The whole variable domain, remainder taken from reference TRBV19 and TRBJ1-1, is DGGITQSPKYLFRKEGQNVTLSCEQNLNHDAMYWYRQDPGQGLRLIYYSQIVNDFQKGDIAEGYSVSREKKESFPLTVTSAQKNPTAFYLCASSIGGEYTEAFFGQGTRLTVV.